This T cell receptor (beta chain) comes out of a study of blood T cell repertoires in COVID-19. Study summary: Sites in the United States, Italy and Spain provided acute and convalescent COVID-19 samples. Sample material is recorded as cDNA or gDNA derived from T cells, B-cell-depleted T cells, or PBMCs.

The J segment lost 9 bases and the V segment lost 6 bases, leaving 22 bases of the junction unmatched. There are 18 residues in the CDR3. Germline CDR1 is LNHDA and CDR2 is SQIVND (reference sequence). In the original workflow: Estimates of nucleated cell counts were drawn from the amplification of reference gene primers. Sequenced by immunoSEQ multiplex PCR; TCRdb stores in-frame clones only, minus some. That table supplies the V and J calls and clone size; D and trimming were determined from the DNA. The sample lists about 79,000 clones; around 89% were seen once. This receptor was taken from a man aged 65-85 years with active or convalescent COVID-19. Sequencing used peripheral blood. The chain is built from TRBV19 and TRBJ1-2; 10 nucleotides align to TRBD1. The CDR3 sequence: CASSTLRTGGYKLARYTF. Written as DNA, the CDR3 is TGTGCCAGTAGCACCCTGAGGACAGGGGGATATAAGTTGGCTCGCTACACCTTC.